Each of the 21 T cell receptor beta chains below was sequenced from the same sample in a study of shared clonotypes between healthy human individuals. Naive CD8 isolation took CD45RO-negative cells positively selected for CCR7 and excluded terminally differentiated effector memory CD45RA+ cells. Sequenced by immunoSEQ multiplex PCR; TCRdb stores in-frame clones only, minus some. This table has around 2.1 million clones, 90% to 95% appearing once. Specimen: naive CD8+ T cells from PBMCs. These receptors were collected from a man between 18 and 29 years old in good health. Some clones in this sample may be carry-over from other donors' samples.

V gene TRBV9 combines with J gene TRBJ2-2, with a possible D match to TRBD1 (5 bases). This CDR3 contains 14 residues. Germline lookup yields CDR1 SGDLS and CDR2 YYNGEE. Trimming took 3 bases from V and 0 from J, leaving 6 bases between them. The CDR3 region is CASSAGTNTGELFF. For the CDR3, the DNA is TGTGCCAGCAGCGCAGGGACGAACACCGGGGAGCTGTTTTTT.

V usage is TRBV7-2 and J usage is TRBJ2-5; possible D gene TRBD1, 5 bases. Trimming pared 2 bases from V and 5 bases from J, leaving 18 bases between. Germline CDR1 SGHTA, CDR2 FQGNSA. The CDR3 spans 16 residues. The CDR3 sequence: CASSLSVQGRLETQYF. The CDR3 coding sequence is TGTGCCAGCAGCTTAAGCGTGCAGGGAAGGCTTGAGACCCAGTACTTC.

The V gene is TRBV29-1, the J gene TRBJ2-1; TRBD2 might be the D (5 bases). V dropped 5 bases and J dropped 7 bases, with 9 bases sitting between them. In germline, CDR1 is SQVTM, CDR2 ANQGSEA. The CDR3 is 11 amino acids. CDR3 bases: TGCAGCGTTCCGTCGGGGAATGAGCAGTTCTTC. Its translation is CSVPSGNEQFF.

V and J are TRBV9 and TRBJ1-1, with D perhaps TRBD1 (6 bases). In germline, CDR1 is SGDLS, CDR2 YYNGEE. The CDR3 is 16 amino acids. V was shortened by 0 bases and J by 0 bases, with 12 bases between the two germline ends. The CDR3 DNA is TGTGCCAGCAGCGTAGGAGGGGGAGGGATGAACACTGAAGCTTTCTTT. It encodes CASSVGGGGMNTEAFF. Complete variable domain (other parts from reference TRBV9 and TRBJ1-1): DSGVTQTPKHLITATGQRVTLRCSPRSGDLSVYWYQQSLDQGLQFLIQYYNGEERAKGNILERFSAQQFPDLHSELNLSSLELGDSALYFCASSVGGGGMNTEAFFGQGTRLTVV.

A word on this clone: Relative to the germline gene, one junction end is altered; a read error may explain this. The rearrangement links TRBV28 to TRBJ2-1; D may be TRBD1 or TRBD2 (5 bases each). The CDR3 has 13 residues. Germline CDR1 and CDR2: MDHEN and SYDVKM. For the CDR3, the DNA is TGTGCCAGCAGACAACCGGGACCCTCCGAGCCGTTCTTC. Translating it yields CASRQPGPSEPFF.

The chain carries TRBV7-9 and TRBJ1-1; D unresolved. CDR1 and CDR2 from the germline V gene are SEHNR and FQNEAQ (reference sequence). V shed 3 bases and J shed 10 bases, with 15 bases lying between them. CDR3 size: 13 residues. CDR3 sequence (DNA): TGTGCCAGCAGCTTCGGACCAACCCTCGGAGCTTTCTTT. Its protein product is CASSFGPTLGAFF. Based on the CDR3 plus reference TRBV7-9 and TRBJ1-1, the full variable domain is DTGVSQNPRHKITKRGQNVTFRCDPISEHNRLYWYRQTLGQGPEFLTYFQNEAQLEKSRLLSDRFSAERPKGSFSTLEIQRTEQGDSAMYLCASSFGPTLGAFFGQGTRLTVV.

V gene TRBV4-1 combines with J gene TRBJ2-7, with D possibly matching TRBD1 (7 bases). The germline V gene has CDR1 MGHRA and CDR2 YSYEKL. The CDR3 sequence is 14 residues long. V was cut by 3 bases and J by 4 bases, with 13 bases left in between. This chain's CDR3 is CASSQGRGRYEQYF. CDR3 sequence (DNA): TGCGCCAGCAGCCAGGGCAGGGGGAGGTACGAGCAGTACTTC.

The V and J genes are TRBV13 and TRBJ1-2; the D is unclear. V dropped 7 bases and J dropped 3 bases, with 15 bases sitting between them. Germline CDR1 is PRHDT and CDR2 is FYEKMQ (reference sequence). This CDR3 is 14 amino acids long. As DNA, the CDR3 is TGTGCCAGCACCCTGGGGAGTAAGGACTATGGCTACACCTTC. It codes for CASTLGSKDYGYTF.

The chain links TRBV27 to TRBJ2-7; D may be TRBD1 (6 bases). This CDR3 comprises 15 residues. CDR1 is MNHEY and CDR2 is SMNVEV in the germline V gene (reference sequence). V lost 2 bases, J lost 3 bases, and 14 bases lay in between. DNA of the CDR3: TGTGCCAGCAGTTTAGGGCCGGACAGCCGCTACGAGCAGTACTTC. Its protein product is CASSLGPDSRYEQYF.

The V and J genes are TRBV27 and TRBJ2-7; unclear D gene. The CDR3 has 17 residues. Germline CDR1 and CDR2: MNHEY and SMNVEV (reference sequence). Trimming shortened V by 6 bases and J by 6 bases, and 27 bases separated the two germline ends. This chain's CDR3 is CASSPAPKMTETGEQYF. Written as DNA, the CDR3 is TGTGCCAGCAGCCCGGCCCCTAAGATGACCGAGACGGGCGAGCAGTACTTC.

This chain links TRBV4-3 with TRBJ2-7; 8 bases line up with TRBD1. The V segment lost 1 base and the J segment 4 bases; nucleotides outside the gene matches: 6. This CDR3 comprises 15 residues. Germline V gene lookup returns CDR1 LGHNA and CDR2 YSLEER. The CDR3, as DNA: TGCGCCAGCAGCCAAGGGACAGGGTATAGGTACGAGCAGTACTTC. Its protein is CASSQGTGYRYEQYF.

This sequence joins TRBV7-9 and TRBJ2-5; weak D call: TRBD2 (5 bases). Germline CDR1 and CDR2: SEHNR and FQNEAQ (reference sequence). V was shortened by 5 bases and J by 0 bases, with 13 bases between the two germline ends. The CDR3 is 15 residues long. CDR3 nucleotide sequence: TGTGCCAGCAGCCCGCCCCCGGGGAACCAAGAGACCCAGTACTTC. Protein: CASSPPPGNQETQYF. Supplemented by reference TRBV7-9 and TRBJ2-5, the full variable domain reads DTGVSQNPRHKITKRGQNVTFRCDPISEHNRLYWYRQTLGQGPEFLTYFQNEAQLEKSRLLSDRFSAERPKGSFSTLEIQRTEQGDSAMYLCASSPPPGNQETQYFGPGTRLLVL.

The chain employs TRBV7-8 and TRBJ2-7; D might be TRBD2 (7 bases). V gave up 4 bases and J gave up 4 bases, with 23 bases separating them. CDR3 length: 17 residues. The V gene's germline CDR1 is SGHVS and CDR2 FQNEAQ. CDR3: CASSSHYGGGRSYEQYF. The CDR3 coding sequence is TGTGCCAGCAGCTCACACTACGGGGGCGGGAGAAGTTACGAGCAGTACTTC.

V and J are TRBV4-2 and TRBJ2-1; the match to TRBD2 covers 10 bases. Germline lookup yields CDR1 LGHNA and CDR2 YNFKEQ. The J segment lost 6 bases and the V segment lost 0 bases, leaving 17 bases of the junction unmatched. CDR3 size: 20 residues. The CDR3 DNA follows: TGTGCCAGCAGCCAAGATCGGGGTTTGTTAGCGGGAGGTGTGGGCAATGAGCAGTTCTTC. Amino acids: CASSQDRGLLAGGVGNEQFF.

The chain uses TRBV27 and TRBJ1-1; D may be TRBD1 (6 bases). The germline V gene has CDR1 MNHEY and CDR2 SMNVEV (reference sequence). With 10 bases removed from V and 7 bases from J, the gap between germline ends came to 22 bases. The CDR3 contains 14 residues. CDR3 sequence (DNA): TGTGCCATCCTACCCCGGGGGCTCGTAGGTGAAGCTTTCTTT. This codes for CAILPRGLVGEAFF.

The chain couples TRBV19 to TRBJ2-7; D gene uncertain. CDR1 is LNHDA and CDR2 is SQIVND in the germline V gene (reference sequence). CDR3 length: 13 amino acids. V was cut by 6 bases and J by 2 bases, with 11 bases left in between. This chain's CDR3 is CASSRLATYEQYF. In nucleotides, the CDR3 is TGTGCCAGTAGCAGACTCGCAACCTACGAGCAGTACTTC.

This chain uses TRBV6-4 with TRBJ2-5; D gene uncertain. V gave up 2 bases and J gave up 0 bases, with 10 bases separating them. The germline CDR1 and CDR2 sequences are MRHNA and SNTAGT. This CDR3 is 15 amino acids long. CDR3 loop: CASSDPVLYQETQYF. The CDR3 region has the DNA TGTGCCAGCAGTGACCCCGTCTTGTACCAAGAGACCCAGTACTTC.

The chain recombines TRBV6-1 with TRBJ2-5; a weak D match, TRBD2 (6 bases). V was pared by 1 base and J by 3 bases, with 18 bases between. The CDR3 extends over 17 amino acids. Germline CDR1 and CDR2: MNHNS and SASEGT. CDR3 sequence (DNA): TGTGCCAGCAGTGAAGGGGTCTTGATAGCGGAGGAAGAGACCCAGTACTTC. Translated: CASSEGVLIAEEETQYF.

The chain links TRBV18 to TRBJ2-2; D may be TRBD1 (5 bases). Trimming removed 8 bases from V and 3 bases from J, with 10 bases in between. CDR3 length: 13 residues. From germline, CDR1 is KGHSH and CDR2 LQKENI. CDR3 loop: CASPTRDTGELFF. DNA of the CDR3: TGTGCCAGCCCCACCAGGGACACCGGGGAGCTGTTTTTT.

This chain's CDR3 is CASSFGGAAYEQYF. CDR3 in DNA: TGTGCCAGCAGCTTTGGGGGGGCCGCCTACGAGCAGTACTTC. The chain links TRBV11-2 to TRBJ2-7; D possibly corresponds to TRBD2 (7 bases). The V gene's germline CDR1 is SGHAT and CDR2 FQNNGV. The ends were cut back, 3 bases at V and 2 bases at J, with 11 bases in the middle. This CDR3 contains 14 residues. Drawing the rest from reference TRBV11-2 and TRBJ2-7, the complete variable domain is EAGVAQSPRYKIIEKRQSVAFWCNPISGHATLYWYQQILGQGPKLLIQFQNNGVVDDSQLPKDRFSAERLKGVDSTLKIQPAKLEDSAVYLCASSFGGAAYEQYFGPGTRLTVT.

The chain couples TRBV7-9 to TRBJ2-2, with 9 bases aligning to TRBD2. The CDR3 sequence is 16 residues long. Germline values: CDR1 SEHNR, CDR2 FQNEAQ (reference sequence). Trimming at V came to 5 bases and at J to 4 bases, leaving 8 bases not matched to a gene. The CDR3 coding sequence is TGTGCCAGCAGCGTCCCTAGCGGGGAGGGCACCGGGGAGCTGTTTTTT. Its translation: CASSVPSGEGTGELFF.